This T cell receptor (beta chain) was documented in a study of PD-L1 blockade in urothelial cancer. On the study more broadly: Of prior chemotherapy regimens, patients had received between 0 and 3.

V was pared by 1 base and J by 3 bases, with 9 bases of the junction left unmatched. CDR3 size: 17 residues. CDR1 is MGHRA, CDR2 YSYEKL, per germline. Clones were read by immunoSEQ multiplex PCR, and TCRdb kept only the in-frame ones, dropping some. Of approximately 48,000 clones listed, around 87% are singletons. For each patient, 1 to 8 samples were obtained, pretreatment and on-treatment. This TCR came from a man aged 55 to 70 with urothelial cancer. This chain links TRBV4-1 with TRBJ2-1; TRBD2 matches at 7 bases. The sequences come from PBMCs, collected around atezolizumab (anti-PD-L1) treatment. In nucleotides, the CDR3 is TGCGCCAGCAGCCAAGTGGTTATGCGGGAGATCTACAATGAGCAGTTCTTC. Protein: CASSQVVMREIYNEQFF.